This T cell receptor beta chain came from a study of blood T cell repertoires in COVID-19. Study-level background: The origin of the acute and convalescent COVID-19 samples was the United States, Italy and Spain.

The authors' processing: The authors estimated nucleated cell counts from reference gene primer amplification. Data came from immunoSEQ multiplex PCR; TCRdb stores just in-frame clones and leaves some out. V and J calls and clone size come straight from that table; D and trimming were deduced from the DNA. Of 100,000 to 150,000 clones in the sample, approximately 81% are singletons; the top ten hold about 6%. While infection was still active, Seattle patients were enrolled and then followed longitudinally. A single count supports this clone. Per germline, CDR1 WSHSY and CDR2 SAAADI. CDR3 size: 17 residues. V lost 10 bases and J lost 4; bases outside the gene matches: 12.

This chain joins TRBV10-2 and TRBJ2-2; TRBD2 aligns across 13 bases. The sample consisted of peripheral blood. The origin of this receptor is a man older than 75 with COVID-19, enrolled during active disease. The CDR3 DNA sequence: TGCGCCACCAAAGGACTAGCGGGAGAGTGGGGCACCGGGGAGCTGTTTTTT. Translation gives CATKGLAGEWGTGELFF.